This T cell receptor beta chain originates from a study of T cells after yellow fever vaccination (dated by TCRdb to between 2018 and 2021). The study in broad terms: Libraries from fractions with low cell numbers were prepared with the SMART-Seq v4 Ultra Low Input RNA kit. To follow T-cell clones before and after primary and booster YFV17D yellow fever vaccination, bulk TCR alpha and beta repertoires were sequenced over time. Bulk PBMC replicates and cell subsets were isolated from blood drawn at multiple timepoints before and after both primary and secondary immunization. Two healthy male donors, one aged 18 to 30 and one aged 30 to 40 years, made up the cohort. Results the study describes overall, beyond this receptor: Most clones expanded after primary vaccination (about 95% of CD4 and 70% to 90% of CD8) were re-detected after the booster, suggesting that broad memory maintenance occurred. A small share of clonotypes was detected in both CD4 and CD8 compartments, with the overlap likely arising from convergent recombination. Compared with the primary T-cell response, the secondary T-cell response was weaker but faster, peaking on day 5 rather than day 15. The study included only a couple of donors, which limits how far the findings can be generalized. FACS-sorted repertoires could contain abundant contaminating clonotypes from the bulk population, so computational filtering was required.

Explained via the paper, the treatment or condition label denotes: live attenuated yellow fever vaccine strain. PBMCs were isolated from peripheral blood using a standard Ficoll-Paque protocol. Dynabeads CD4 and CD8 positive selection kits were used to isolate CD4 and CD8 T-cell fractions. TriZol was used to extract RNA from bulk PBMCs, from CD4 and CD8 fractions, and from dextramer-positive and dextramer-negative fractions. V is reduced by 1 base and J by 3 bases, leaving a spacing of 7 bases between them. From the cysteine up to the phenylalanine, the CDR3 has a length of 13 residues. Of the read, only the CDR3 DNA is kept; its 39 bases are in frame from base 1. The CDR1 and CDR2 encoded by the germline V gene are MNHEY and SVGAGI. The instrument given in TCRdb is Illumina NovaSeq 6000. Synthesis of TCR cDNA relied on 5'RACE template switching, a step that introduced a universal primer site along with unique molecular identifiers. Priming of cDNA synthesis was performed from both the TCR alpha and TCR beta constant segments. Libraries were amplified in two PCR steps, with sample barcodes and sequencing adapters added in the second step. Sequencing of the libraries was done on either Illumina HiSeq 2500 (2x100 bp) or NovaSeq (2x150 bp). Processing in the source paper ran as follows. Demultiplexing of reads and collapsing into UMI consensus sequences were performed with MIGEC, and V(D)J alignment was carried out with MiXCR. Vaccine-responding clonotypes were defined with edgeR using replicate PBMC samples, requiring FDR below 0.01 and a log2 fold change above 5 up to day 15. Each bulk clonotype was labeled CD4 or CD8 based on which sequenced repertoire, CD4 or CD8, contained the clonotype at higher abundance. In TCRdb, the public reads were trimmed at Q25 with fastp and aligned with MiXCR, with productive beta chains retained. Each CDR3 protein appears once, grouped with its most common genes and DNA. The V and J calls, along with clone size, are taken from TCRdb and not from the paper's own processing. Here the sample has under 200,000 distinct CDR3 sequences; approximately 10% occur a single time. The ten biggest clones cover 35% to 40% of the sample.

This clonotype was seen a few times. Its recognized antigen is unknown. Base quality data are lacking; no much larger clone is found one base away. The sequence is built from TRBV6-5 and TRBJ2-7, with the D gene uncertain. This TCR came from a man in his late teens or twenties who received the YFV17D yellow fever vaccine. This specimen consisted of CD8+ T cells sorted from PBMCs, obtained 15 days after the yellow fever booster vaccination. Read as DNA, the sequence is TGTGCCAGCAGTTACTTCAGGAACTACGAGCAGTACTTC. Its product reads: CASSYFRNYEQYF.